A selection of T cell receptor beta chains follows, all from one sample in a study of blood T cell repertoires in COVID-19. The protocol was immunoSEQ multiplex PCR, while the TCRdb copy is restricted to in-frame clones and leaves out a portion. The top ten clones hold about 8.2% of a sample with 540,000 or so clones, roughly nine tenths of them seen once. The sample was peripheral blood. The receptors derive from a woman between 45 and 65 years old with COVID-19, enrolled during active disease. Each CDR3 is given with its conserved first and last residue. The D gene is left open where the match is weak. Some rows have no size entry. The others give once, few or many, or a class for an expanded clone.

clone size	D gene	V gene	J gene	CDR3 DNA	CDR3 protein
.	.	TRBV6-5	TRBJ1-6	TGTGCCAGCAGTTACTCAAGGAGCTCCTATAATTCACCCCTCCACTTT	CASSYSRSSYNSPLHF
.	TRBD1	TRBV19	TRBJ1-5	TGTGCCAGTAGTTCCAGGGGGTTGAGGAATCAGCCCCAGCATTTT	CASSSRGLRNQPQHF
.	.	TRBV18	TRBJ2-7	TGTGCCAGCTCACGAACGACGGTACCTCAGGGGACCTACGAGCAGTACTTC	CASSRTTVPQGTYEQYF
.	.	TRBV3-1/TRBV3-2	TRBJ1-1	TGTGCCAGCAGCCAAGATCCGATCGGGGTCGCGACTGAAGCTTTCTTT	CASSQDPIGVATEAFF
.	.	TRBV9	TRBJ1-2	TGTGCCAGCAGCCCACCCCCTGGAACAGGGCCCTCTAACTATGGCTACACCTTC	CASSPPPGTGPSNYGYTF
.	.	TRBV9	TRBJ2-7	TGTGCCAGCAGCCTTAGGGTCGGGACAATTATCGACGAGCAGTACTTC	CASSLRVGTIIDEQYF
.	TRBD2	TRBV4-2	TRBJ2-3	TGTGCCAGCAGCCAGCGGGGGGGCCTTGGAGATACGCAGTATTTT	CASSQRGGLGDTQYF
.	TRBD1	TRBV6-1	TRBJ1-4	TGTGCCAGCAGTGATTTCGGCAGGGGGAGAGAAAAACTGTTTTTT	CASSDFGRGREKLFF
.	TRBD1	TRBV18	TRBJ2-2	TGTGCCAGCTCACAATGGAACAGGGGGCGAGGGAACACCGGGGAGCTGTTTTTT	CASSQWNRGRGNTGELFF
.	.	TRBV6-5	TRBJ1-2	TGTGCCAGCAAGCTAAGGGGGAGTTCTGGCTACACCTTC	CASKLRGSSGYTF
.	TRBD1	TRBV29-1	TRBJ1-2	TGCAGCGTTGAAGATAGTAGGAGGCAGGGGGCATTTGGCTATGGCTACACCTTC	CSVEDSRRQGAFGYGYTF
.	TRBD2	TRBV11-2	TRBJ2-3	TGTGCCAGCAGCTTTGGGGGGGAGAGCACAGATACGCAGTATTTT	CASSFGGESTDTQYF
.	TRBD1	TRBV3-1/TRBV3-2	TRBJ1-4	TGTGCCAGCAGTCAGAGCGGGACAGGGAATGAAAAACTGTTTTTT	CASSQSGTGNEKLFF
once	TRBD1	TRBV5-1	TRBJ1-1	TGCGCCAGCAGCTTGGTAGGTTGGGGACAGCAGAACACTGAAGCTTTCTTT	CASSLVGWGQQNTEAFF
.	.	TRBV2	TRBJ1-5	TGTGCCAGCCGGACAGATTCAAAAGGGCCCCAGCATTTT	CASRTDSKGPQHF
.	.	TRBV28	TRBJ1-2	TGTGCCAGCAGTTTACAGGGGCCAATGGGCGGCTACACCTTC	CASSLQGPMGGYTF
.	.	TRBV19	TRBJ1-4	TGTGCCTCTCACACGGACAGTAATGAAAAACTGTTTTTT	CASHTDSNEKLFF
.	.	TRBV5-4	TRBJ1-1	TGTGCCAGCACCCCGGGAGTAGACACTGAAGCTTTCTTT	CASTPGVDTEAFF
.	.	TRBV19	TRBJ1-1	TGTGCCAGTAGTTTACAGCAGAACACTGAAGCTTTCTTT	CASSLQQNTEAFF
.	TRBD1	TRBV24-1	TRBJ2-5	TGTGCCACCAGTGATGCCGGGACAGGGTTAGAGACCCAGTACTTC	CATSDAGTGLETQYF
once	.	TRBV29-1	TRBJ1-1	TGCAGCTCCCCGGGAAAGAACACTGAAGCTTTCTTT	CSSPGKNTEAFF
.	TRBD2	TRBV5-1	TRBJ2-3	TGCGCCAGCAGCCGGGAGGGGGATACGCAGTATTTT	CASSREGDTQYF
.	.	TRBV19	TRBJ1-2	TGTGCCAGTAGTCGACTGGAATCCTATGGCTACACCTTC	CASSRLESYGYTF
.	.	TRBV5-1	TRBJ2-3	TGCGCCAGCAGCTTGGACGGAGCGGGCGGGGCAGATACGCAGTATTTT	CASSLDGAGGADTQYF
.	TRBD2	TRBV7-3	TRBJ2-1	TGTGCCAGCAGCTCTAGCGGTTCCTACAATGAGCAGTTCTTC	CASSSSGSYNEQFF
.	TRBD1	TRBV9	TRBJ2-6	TGTGCCAGCAGCCCCTCCGGGACAGGGTCCAACGTCCTGACTTTC	CASSPSGTGSNVLTF